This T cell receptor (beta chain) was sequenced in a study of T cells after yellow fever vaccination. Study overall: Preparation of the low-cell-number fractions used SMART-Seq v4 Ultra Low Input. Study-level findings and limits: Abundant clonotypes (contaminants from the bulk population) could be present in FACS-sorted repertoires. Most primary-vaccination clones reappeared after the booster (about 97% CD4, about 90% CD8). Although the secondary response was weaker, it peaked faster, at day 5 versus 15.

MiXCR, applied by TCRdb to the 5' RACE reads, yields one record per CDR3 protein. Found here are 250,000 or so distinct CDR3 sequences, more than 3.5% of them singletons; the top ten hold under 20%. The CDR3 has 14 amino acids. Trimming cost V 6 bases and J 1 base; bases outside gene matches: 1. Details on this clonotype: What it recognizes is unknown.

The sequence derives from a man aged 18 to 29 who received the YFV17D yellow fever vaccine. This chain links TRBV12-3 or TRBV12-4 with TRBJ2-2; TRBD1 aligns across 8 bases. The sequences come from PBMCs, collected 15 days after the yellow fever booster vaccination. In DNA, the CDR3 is TGTGCCAGCAGGGACAGGGTGAACACCGGGGAGCTGTTTTTT. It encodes CASRDRVNTGELFF.